This is a list of T cell receptor beta chains from one sample in a study of cytomegalovirus exposure and HLA in healthy donors. Assay used: immunoSEQ multiplex PCR; TCRdb lists only in-frame clones, some missing. The table lists about 180,000 clones, approximately 80% of them singletons, with around 1.3% in the top ten. The sequenced sample was PBMCs. These receptor sequences come from a boy aged 2 to 10 in good health and CMV-seronegative. CDR3s include the opening cysteine and the closing phenylalanine or tryptophan. A D gene is named only where the DNA matches it firmly. A clone size is listed for some rows: how often the clone was seen (once, few, many), or a class if it is expanded.

v_call	clone_size	j_call	d_call	cdr3_aa	cdr3_nt
TRBV19	.	TRBJ1-2	.	CASSIDPAGNYGYTF	TGTGCCAGTAGTATAGACCCGGCAGGCAACTATGGCTACACCTTC
TRBV4-3	.	TRBJ2-7	TRBD2	CASSQVVAGNYEQYF	TGCGCCAGCAGCCAAGTAGTAGCGGGGAACTACGAGCAGTACTTC
TRBV19	.	TRBJ1-1	.	CASSIEEGSEAFF	TGTGCCAGTAGTATAGAGGAGGGGAGTGAAGCTTTCTTT
TRBV7-2	.	TRBJ2-5	TRBD2	CASSFRQAGGQETQYF	TGTGCCAGCAGCTTTCGTCAAGCGGGAGGGCAAGAGACCCAGTACTTC
TRBV6-5	.	TRBJ2-1	TRBD2	CASRDSGSSGDEQFF	TGTGCCAGCAGAGATAGCGGGAGCTCGGGCGATGAGCAGTTCTTC
TRBV15	.	TRBJ2-1	.	CATSRDGSYNEQFF	TGTGCCACCAGCAGAGATGGGAGCTACAATGAGCAGTTCTTC
TRBV11-2	.	TRBJ1-4	.	CASSRTNEKLFF	TGTGCCAGCAGCCGAACTAATGAAAAACTGTTTTTT
TRBV13	.	TRBJ1-1	.	CASSLEFGGTEAFF	TGTGCCAGCAGCTTAGAGTTCGGGGGGACTGAAGCTTTCTTT
TRBV6-6	.	TRBJ2-5	TRBD2	CASSPSGGQETQYF	TGTGCCAGCAGTCCTAGCGGAGGACAAGAGACCCAGTACTTC
TRBV19	.	TRBJ1-1	TRBD1	CASNAGGIMNTEAFF	TGTGCCAGTAACGCAGGGGGGATAATGAACACTGAAGCTTTCTTT
TRBV5-6	.	TRBJ2-1	.	CASSLGGDYNEQFF	TGTGCCAGCAGCCTCGGGGGAGACTACAATGAGCAGTTCTTC
TRBV5-1	few	TRBJ2-1	.	CASSLVPQRANEQFF	TGCGCCAGCAGCTTGGTCCCCCAGAGGGCAAATGAGCAGTTCTTC
TRBV19	.	TRBJ2-7	TRBD2	CASSIRTSGYEQYF	TGTGCCAGTAGTATTAGGACTAGCGGATACGAGCAGTACTTC
TRBV30	.	TRBJ1-2	TRBD1	CACRQGGFYGYTF	TGTGCCTGCCGACAGGGAGGATTCTATGGCTACACCTTC
TRBV5-1	.	TRBJ1-4	TRBD1	CASSLTGGQVNEKLFF	TGCGCCAGCAGCTTGACAGGGGGACAGGTTAATGAAAAACTGTTTTTT
TRBV4-2	.	TRBJ2-6	.	CASSPREGGSGFSSGANVLTF	TGTGCCAGCAGCCCCCGGGAAGGGGGTTCGGGATTCAGCTCTGGGGCCAACGTCCTGACTTTC
TRBV30	.	TRBJ2-4	TRBD2	CACTTSGGNIQYF	TGTGCCTGTACGACTAGCGGGGGGAACATTCAGTACTTC
TRBV5-6	.	TRBJ2-1	.	CASSLGGRTYNEQFF	TGTGCCAGCAGCTTGGGGGGGCGCACTTACAATGAGCAGTTCTTC
TRBV19	.	TRBJ1-4	TRBD1	CASSPGQGVEKLFF	TGTGCCAGTAGTCCCGGACAGGGGGTTGAAAAACTGTTTTTT
TRBV5-4	.	TRBJ2-6	.	CASSLRAGGSSGANVLTF	TGTGCCAGCAGCTTGCGGGCAGGGGGGAGCTCTGGGGCCAACGTCCTGACTTTC
TRBV5-1	.	TRBJ2-5	TRBD2	CASSSTLAGDLETQYF	TGCGCCAGCAGCTCAACCCTAGCGGGAGATCTCGAGACCCAGTACTTC
TRBV6-5	.	TRBJ1-5	TRBD1	CASSYTDRAYQPQHF	TGTGCCAGCAGTTACACCGACAGGGCCTATCAGCCCCAGCATTTT
TRBV19	once	TRBJ1-1	.	CASNPRKLSGTEAFF	TGTGCCAGTAATCCTCGGAAGTTGTCGGGCACTGAAGCTTTCTTT
TRBV19	.	TRBJ1-2	.	CASSIATLNYGYTF	TGTGCCAGTAGTATAGCGACACTCAACTATGGCTACACCTTC